This TCR beta chain comes out of a study of patients and donors after allogeneic stem cell transplantation. Trimming took 5 bases from V and 5 from J, leaving 19 bases between them. The CDR3 is made up of 15 amino acids. CDR1 and CDR2 (germline): SEHNR, FQNEAQ (reference sequence). In TCRdb, the RT-PCR reads were re-called with MiXCR into one record per CDR3 protein. The table lists roughly 960,000 distinct CDR3 sequences, more than 15% of them singletons. This chain uses TRBV7-9 with TRBJ2-7; possibly TRBD2 for D (5 bases). This sequence originates from a human donor who was either an allogeneic HSCT recipient or a stem cell or donor lymphocyte infusion donor (not recorded which). It is not recorded whose cells these are; they may come from a transplant donor. Sequenced input: blood, either unsorted or a sorted T cell fraction (not recorded which). The CDR3 bases are TGTGCCAGCAGCAAGAAGGCGTGGGAGAGGAACGAGCAGTACTTC. It yields the protein CASSKKAWERNEQYF.